The 27 T cell receptor beta chains listed next were all sequenced from one sample in a study of CD8 T cells in ankylosing spondylitis (dated by TCRdb to about 2017). Libraries were built with 5' RACE. Sequencing instrument: Illumina HiSeq 2500. TCRdb redid the processing of the public reads, applying fastp at Q25 and MiXCR, and retained in-frame beta chains. Rows merge per CDR3 protein into single entries with the most common DNA and genes. This sample gives some 290,000 distinct CDR3 sequences in total; roughly 20% of them show up just once. The ten largest account for about 8.2% of the sample. Sequenced sample: blood, either unsorted or a sorted T cell fraction (not recorded which). These receptors were taken from a male donor with ankylosing spondylitis or in good health (not recorded which).

The gene calls are TRBV3-1 and TRBJ2-3; D is undetermined. Germline V lookup: CDR1 LGHDT, CDR2 YNNKEL (reference sequence). CDR3 length: 16 amino acids. V lost 0 bases, J lost 1 base, and 11 bases lay in between. CDR3 bases: TGTGCCAGCAGCCAAGATTGGGGTCCCGGCACAGATACGCAGTATTTT. As protein: CASSQDWGPGTDTQYF.

In this sample, this clonotype turned up a few times. Written as DNA, the CDR3 is TGCGCCAGCAGCTTGGCGGACAGGGGGGGAGGCAATGAGCAGTTCTTC. It encodes CASSLADRGGGNEQFF. This rearrangement joins TRBV5-1 to TRBJ2-1; 10 nucleotides line up with TRBD1. The CDR3 consists of 16 residues. The germline CDR1 and CDR2 sequences are SGHRS and YFSETQ. With V trimmed by 0 bases and J by 6 bases, 6 bases remained unmatched.

V usage is TRBV12-3 or TRBV12-4 and J usage is TRBJ2-2, with D possibly being TRBD2 (6 bases). The CDR3 extends over 15 amino acids. Trimming pared 1 base from V and 6 bases from J, leaving 12 bases between. CDR3 amino acids: CASSLGDPGAGELFF. For the CDR3, the DNA is TGTGCCAGCAGTTTAGGAGATCCGGGGGCCGGGGAGCTGTTTTTT.

This clonotype came up a few times. The chain has TRBV4-1 and TRBJ2-5; D remains ambiguous. Trimming cost V 1 base and J 2 bases, with 8 bases left between them. Germline V gene sequence: CDR1 MGHRA, CDR2 YSYEKL. This CDR3 is 14 amino acids long. In nucleotides, the CDR3 is TGCGCCAGCAGCCAAGGACCTATACAAGAGACCCAGTACTTC. Protein sequence: CASSQGPIQETQYF.

This chain connects TRBV5-1 to TRBJ2-1; 9 bases are shared with TRBD2. V was pared by 4 bases and J by 1 base, with 9 bases of the junction left unmatched. Germline-derived CDR1 and CDR2 are SGHRS and YFSETQ. The CDR3 is 17 amino acids. The CDR3 DNA is TGCGCCAGCAGCGGATTTAGCAGCGGGGGGTCCTACAATGAGCAGTTCTTC. It is translated as CASSGFSSGGSYNEQFF.

The chain combines TRBV5-5 with TRBJ1-2, with 8 bases aligning to TRBD1. V was pared by 1 base and J by 12 bases, with 11 bases of the junction left unmatched. CDR1 is SGHKS and CDR2 is YYEKEE in the germline V gene (reference sequence). This CDR3 spans 14 amino acids. The CDR3 DNA follows: TGTGCCAGCAGCTTGAATATGGGACAGGACGATCACACCTTC. Translation gives CASSLNMGQDDHTF.

The V call is TRBV19, the J call TRBJ2-1; D not resolved. This CDR3 spans 15 amino acids. Germline CDR1 and CDR2: LNHDA and SQIVND (reference sequence). Trimming cost V 6 bases and J 0 bases, with 12 bases left between them. CDR3 sequence reads: CASSPQPSSYNEQFF. Here the CDR3 DNA reads TGTGCCAGTAGCCCTCAACCGAGCTCCTACAATGAGCAGTTCTTC.

This sequence joins TRBV2 and TRBJ1-2; 7 positions match TRBD1. Germline loops: CDR1 SNHLY, CDR2 FYNNEI. The ends lost 6 bases at V and 4 bases at J; junction bases unmatched: 11. The CDR3 is 15 amino acids. CDR3 coding DNA: TGTGCCAGCAGCGGGACAGCGGGCGCCGGCTATGGCTACACCTTC. Translation gives CASSGTAGAGYGYTF.

This clonotype was picked up a small number of times. The V gene is TRBV7-2, the J gene TRBJ2-1; 11 nucleotides agree with TRBD2. Germline trimming cut 4 bases from V and 4 bases from J; bases unmatched to any gene: 3. Looked up from germline, CDR1 is SGHTA and CDR2 is FQGNSA. The CDR3 loop spans 15 amino acids. This chain's CDR3 is CASSYSGGVYNEQFF. CDR3 in DNA: TGTGCCAGCAGCTATAGCGGGGGGGTATACAATGAGCAGTTCTTC. Supplemented by reference TRBV7-2 and TRBJ2-1, the full variable domain reads GAGVSQSPSNKVTEKGKDVELRCDPISGHTALYWYRQSLGQGLEFLIYFQGNSAPDKSGLPSDRFSAERTGGSVSTLTIQRTQQEDSAVYLCASSYSGGVYNEQFFGPGTRLTVL.

This clonotype was seen a handful of times. The V call is TRBV10-3, the J call TRBJ2-2; 10 bases agree with TRBD1. V shed 4 bases and J 4 bases; nucleotides not matched to a gene: 3. There are 15 residues in the CDR3. Germline loops: CDR1 ENHRY, CDR2 SYGVKD. The DNA of the CDR3 is TGTGCCATCAGTGGACAGGGGGCCGGCACCGGGGAGCTGTTTTTT. Translation: CAISGQGAGTGELFF.

This clonotype was seen at least ten times. This rearrangement joins TRBV9 to TRBJ2-1; D is ambiguous. The V gene lost 0 bases and the J gene lost 1 base, with 11 bases spanning the gap. Germline V gene sequence: CDR1 SGDLS, CDR2 YYNGEE. This CDR3 has 16 amino acids. CDR3 region: CASSVVEDGSYNEQFF. DNA of the CDR3: TGTGCCAGCAGCGTAGTCGAGGATGGGTCCTACAATGAGCAGTTCTTC.

The CDR3: CASRQVQETQYF. CDR3 bases: TGCGCCAGCCGACAGGTACAAGAGACCCAGTACTTC. The chain recombines TRBV5-1 with TRBJ2-5, with a tentative D call TRBD1 (6 bases). Trimming cost V 7 bases and J 2 bases, with 9 bases left between them. Germline V gene data show CDR1 as SGHRS and CDR2 as YFSETQ. The CDR3 extends over 12 amino acids.

A remark on this clonotype: A junction end diverges from the germline sequence, so it may reflect a read error. This sequence joins TRBV10-3 and TRBJ2-5, with TRBD1 identical over 7 bases. This CDR3 contains 16 residues. Germline V gene sequence: CDR1 ENHRY, CDR2 SYGVKD. CDR3 DNA sequence: TGTGCCATCAGTGACCCTACCCGGGACAGCCAAGAGGCCCAGTACTTC. Protein: CAISDPTRDSQEAQYF.

A few counts support this clonotype. The rearrangement links TRBV4-1 to TRBJ2-1; possible D gene TRBD2, 7 bases. CDR1 and CDR2 from the germline V gene are MGHRA and YSYEKL. The CDR3 contains 18 residues. V lost 3 bases and J 5 bases, leaving 23 bases between the germline ends. The CDR3, as DNA: TGCGCCAGCAGCCATGTCCCCCCCCAGCGGGACAAGGACAATGAGCAGTTCTTC. Protein: CASSHVPPQRDKDNEQFF.

Note on this clonotype: A junction end diverges from the germline sequence, so it may reflect a read error. The CDR3 DNA reads as TGTGCCAGCAGCGCAGCGTTTAGTAGGACAGATATGCAGTATTTT. It codes for CASSAAFSRTDMQYF. The chain employs TRBV9 and TRBJ2-3; a weak D match, TRBD1 (6 bases). The CDR3 has 15 amino acids. Germline-derived CDR1 and CDR2 are SGDLS and YYNGEE.

The J gene is TRBJ2-2, the V gene TRBV12-5; no clear D. CDR3 length equals 14 residues. Trimming took 6 bases from V and 6 from J, leaving 14 bases between them. CDR1 is LGHNT and CDR2 is FRNRAP in the germline V gene. The CDR3 DNA reads TGTGCTAGTGGACTTGCCAGGTCCCCCGGGGAGCTGTTTTTT. As protein: CASGLARSPGELFF.

This clonotype was seen at least ten times. The chain combines TRBV20-1 with TRBJ2-3; the D is unclear. Trimming took 4 bases from V and 6 from J, leaving 8 bases between them. CDR1 DFQATT and CDR2 SNEGSKA come from the germline V gene (reference sequence). The CDR3 has 11 amino acids. CDR3 sequence: CSATPADTQYF. The CDR3 DNA reads as TGCAGTGCTACCCCCGCGGATACGCAGTATTTT.

This clonotype was seen at least ten times. The V call is TRBV4-1, the J call TRBJ2-1, with D perhaps matching TRBD1 (6 bases). The CDR3 contains 16 residues. CDR1 is MGHRA, CDR2 YSYEKL, per germline. V lost 3 bases and J lost 7, with 19 bases in between. The CDR3 DNA follows: TGCGCCAGCAGCCAGGAGAGGACAGTAACCGGGAATGAGCAGTTCTTC. Its protein product is CASSQERTVTGNEQFF.

The CDR3, as DNA: TGCAGTGCTAGAGACGCGGGGGGCGCGGAGACCCAGTACTTC. The encoded protein is CSARDAGGAETQYF. The rearrangement links TRBV20-1 to TRBJ2-5; TRBD2 matches at 8 bases. The junction had 5 bases not matched to a gene; V was cut back by 0 bases and J by 5 bases. Per germline, CDR1 DFQATT and CDR2 SNEGSKA (reference sequence). The CDR3 is 14 amino acids.

The rearrangement uses TRBV4-2 and TRBJ1-6, with a possible D match to TRBD1 (5 bases). Trimming stripped 0 bases from V and 9 bases from J, with 21 bases between. The germline gives CDR1 LGHNA, CDR2 YNFKEQ. The CDR3 has 18 amino acids. The chain's CDR3 is CASSQEVRGHPTPSPLHF. CDR3 nucleotides: TGTGCCAGCAGCCAAGAGGTCCGCGGACACCCGACACCTTCACCCCTCCACTTT.

This clonotype was seen more than once but under ten times. The genes are TRBV10-2 and TRBJ2-5; 10 positions match TRBD2. The CDR3 extends over 16 amino acids. Trimming took 6 bases from V and 0 from J; bases not matched to a gene: 7. The germline gives CDR1 WSHSY, CDR2 SAAADI. The CDR3 sequence: CASRVLGTSDQETQYF. CDR3 nucleotides: TGCGCCAGCAGGGTGTTAGGGACTAGCGACCAAGAGACCCAGTACTTC.

This clonotype came up many times. The chain combines TRBV20-1 with TRBJ2-1; possibly TRBD1 or TRBD2 for D (6 bases each). The CDR3 has 14 amino acids. V lost 2 bases and J 3 bases, leaving 11 bases between the germline ends. From germline, CDR1 is DFQATT and CDR2 SNEGSKA (reference sequence). The CDR3 loop is CSARTGANYNEQFF. In DNA form, the CDR3 reads TGCAGTGCTAGAACGGGGGCTAACTACAATGAGCAGTTCTTC.

This sequence joins TRBV12-3 or TRBV12-4 and TRBJ2-3; TRBD2 matches 11 bases. The length of the CDR3 is 16 residues. With V trimmed by 5 bases and J by 0 bases, 4 bases remained unmatched. CDR3 coding DNA: TGTGCCAGCAGTCTACGACTAGCGGGAAGCACAGATACGCAGTATTTT. Protein sequence: CASSLRLAGSTDTQYF.

The chain couples TRBV5-1 to TRBJ2-3; 11 bases are shared with TRBD2. Trimming took 1 base from V and 5 from J; bases not matched to a gene: 3. The CDR3 is 15 amino acids. CDR1 SGHRS and CDR2 YFSETQ come from the germline V gene. The CDR3 DNA follows: TGCGCCAGCAGCTTGTCGGGGACTAGCGGAGATACGCAGTATTTT. It translates to CASSLSGTSGDTQYF.

This clonotype was seen more than once but under ten times. V and J are TRBV28 and TRBJ1-5; D uncertain. This CDR3 region has 13 residues. The ends were cut back, 8 bases at V and 7 bases at J, with 15 bases in the middle. The germline V gene encodes CDR1 MDHEN and CDR2 SYDVKM. CDR3 protein: CASLLLNGQPQHF. CDR3 nucleotides: TGTGCCAGCCTCCTGCTTAATGGACAGCCCCAGCATTTT.

This clonotype is categorized as medium-sized. This sequence joins TRBV29-1 and TRBJ2-3; 9 nucleotides line up with TRBD2. Germline lookup yields CDR1 SQVTM and CDR2 ANQGSEA. Losses at the gene ends were 8 bases for V and 0 bases for J; bases not matched to a gene: 6. CDR3 length: 14 residues. CDR3 nucleotides: TGCAGCCTCCGAACTAGCGGGAGCACAGATACGCAGTATTTT. It codes for CSLRTSGSTDTQYF.

On this clonotype: One end of the junction varies from germline; a read error may be responsible. The rearrangement uses TRBV4-1 and TRBJ1-2; 7 bases are a match to TRBD1. Germline-derived CDR1 and CDR2 are MGHRA and YSYEKL. The CDR3 totals 13 residues. The CDR3 DNA is TGCGCCAGCAGCCTCGGGACAGACTATGGCTACGCCTTC. Its protein is CASSLGTDYGYAF.